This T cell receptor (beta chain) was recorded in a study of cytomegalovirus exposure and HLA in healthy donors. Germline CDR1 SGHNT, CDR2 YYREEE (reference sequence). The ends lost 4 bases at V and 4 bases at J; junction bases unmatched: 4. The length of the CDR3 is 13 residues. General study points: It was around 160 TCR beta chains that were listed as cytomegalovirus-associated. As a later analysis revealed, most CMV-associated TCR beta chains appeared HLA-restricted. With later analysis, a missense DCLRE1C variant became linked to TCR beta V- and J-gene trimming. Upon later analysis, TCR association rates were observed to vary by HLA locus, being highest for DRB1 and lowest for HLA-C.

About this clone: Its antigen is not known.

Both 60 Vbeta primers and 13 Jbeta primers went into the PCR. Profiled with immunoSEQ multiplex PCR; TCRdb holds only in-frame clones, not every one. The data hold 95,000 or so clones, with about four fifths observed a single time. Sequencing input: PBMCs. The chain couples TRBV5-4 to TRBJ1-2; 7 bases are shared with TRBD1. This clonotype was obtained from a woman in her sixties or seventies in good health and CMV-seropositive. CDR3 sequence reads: CASSPRDSYGYTF. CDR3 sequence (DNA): TGTGCCAGCAGCCCCCGGGACAGCTATGGCTACACCTTC.